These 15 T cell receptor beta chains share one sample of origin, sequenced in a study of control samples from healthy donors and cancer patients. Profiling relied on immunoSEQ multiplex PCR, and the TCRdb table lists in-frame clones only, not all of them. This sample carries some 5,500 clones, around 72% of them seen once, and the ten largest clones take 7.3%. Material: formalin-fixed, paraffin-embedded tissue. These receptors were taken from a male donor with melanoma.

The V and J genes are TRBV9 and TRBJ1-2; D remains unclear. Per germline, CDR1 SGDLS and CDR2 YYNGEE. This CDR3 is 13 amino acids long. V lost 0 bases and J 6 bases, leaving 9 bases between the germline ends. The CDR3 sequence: CASSVGNDNGYTF. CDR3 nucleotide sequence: TGTGCCAGCAGCGTAGGGAACGATAATGGCTACACCTTC.

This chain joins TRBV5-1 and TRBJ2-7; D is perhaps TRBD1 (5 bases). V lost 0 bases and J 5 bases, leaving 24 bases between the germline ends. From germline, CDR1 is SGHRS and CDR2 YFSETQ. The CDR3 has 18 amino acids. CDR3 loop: CASSLVYGYGRGPNEQYF. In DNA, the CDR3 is TGCGCCAGCAGCTTGGTGTATGGGTATGGTAGGGGTCCGAACGAGCAGTACTTC.

The CDR3 loop reads CASSQDGGGQETQYF. CDR3 nucleotide sequence: TGTGCCAGCAGCCAAGACGGCGGTGGGCAAGAGACCCAGTACTTC. The J gene is TRBJ2-5, the V gene TRBV3-1 (or the pseudogene TRBV3-2); D gene unclear. The length of the CDR3 is 15 residues. Germline loops: CDR1 LGHDT, CDR2 YNNKEL (reference sequence). The V and J ends lost 0 bases and 2 bases respectively, with 10 bases between them.

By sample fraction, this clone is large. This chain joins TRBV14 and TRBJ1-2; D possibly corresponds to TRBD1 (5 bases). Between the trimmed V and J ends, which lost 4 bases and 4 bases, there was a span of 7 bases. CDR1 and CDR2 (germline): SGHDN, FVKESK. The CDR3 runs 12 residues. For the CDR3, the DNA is TGTGCCAGCAGCCCGACAGTCTATGGCTACACCTTC. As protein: CASSPTVYGYTF.

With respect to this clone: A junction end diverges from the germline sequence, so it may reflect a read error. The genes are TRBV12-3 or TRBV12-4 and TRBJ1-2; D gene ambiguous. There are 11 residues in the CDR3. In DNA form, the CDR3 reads TGTGCCAGCAGATTAGGCTATGGCTACACCTTC. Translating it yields CASRLGYGYTF.

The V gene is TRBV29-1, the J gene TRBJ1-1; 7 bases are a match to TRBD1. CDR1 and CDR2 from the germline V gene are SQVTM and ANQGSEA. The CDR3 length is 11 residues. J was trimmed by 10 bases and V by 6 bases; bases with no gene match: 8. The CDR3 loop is CSVGQSGLAFF. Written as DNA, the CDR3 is TGCAGCGTGGGACAGTCCGGGTTAGCTTTCTTT.

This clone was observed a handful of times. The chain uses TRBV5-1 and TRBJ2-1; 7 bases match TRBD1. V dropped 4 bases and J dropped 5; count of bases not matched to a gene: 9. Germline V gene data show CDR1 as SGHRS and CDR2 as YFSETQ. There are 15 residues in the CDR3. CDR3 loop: CASSPLGGSNNEQFF. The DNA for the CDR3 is TGCGCCAGCAGCCCTCTAGGGGGCAGCAACAATGAGCAGTTCTTC.

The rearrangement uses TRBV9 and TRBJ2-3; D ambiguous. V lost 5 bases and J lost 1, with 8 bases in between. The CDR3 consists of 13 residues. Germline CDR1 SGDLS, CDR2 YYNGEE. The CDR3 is CASRGKGTDTQYF. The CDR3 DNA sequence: TGTGCCAGCAGGGGCAAGGGCACAGATACGCAGTATTTT.

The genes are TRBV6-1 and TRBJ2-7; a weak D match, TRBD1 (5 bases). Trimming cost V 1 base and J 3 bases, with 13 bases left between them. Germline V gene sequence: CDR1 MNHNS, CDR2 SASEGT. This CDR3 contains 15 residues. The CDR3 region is CASSEVDSSDYEQYF. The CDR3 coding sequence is TGTGCCAGCAGTGAAGTAGACAGTTCCGACTACGAGCAGTACTTC.

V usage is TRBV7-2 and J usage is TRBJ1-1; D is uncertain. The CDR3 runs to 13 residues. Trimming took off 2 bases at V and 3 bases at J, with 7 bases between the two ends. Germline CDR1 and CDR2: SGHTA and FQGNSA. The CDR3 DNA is TGTGCCAGCAGCTTACGGACTGACACTGAAGCTTTCTTT. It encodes CASSLRTDTEAFF.

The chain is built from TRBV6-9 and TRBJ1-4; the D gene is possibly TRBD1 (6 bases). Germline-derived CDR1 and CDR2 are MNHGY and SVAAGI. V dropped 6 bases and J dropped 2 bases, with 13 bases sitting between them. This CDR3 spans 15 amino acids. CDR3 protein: CASRRGESTNEKLFF. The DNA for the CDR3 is TGTGCCAGCAGGAGGGGGGAGTCCACTAATGAAAAACTGTTTTTT.

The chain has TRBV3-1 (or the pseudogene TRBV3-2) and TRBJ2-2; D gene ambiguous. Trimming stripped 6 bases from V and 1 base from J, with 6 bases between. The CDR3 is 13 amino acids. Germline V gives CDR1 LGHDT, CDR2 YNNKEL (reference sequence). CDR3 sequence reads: CASRTGNTGELFF. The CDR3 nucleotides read TGTGCCAGCAGGACTGGGAACACCGGGGAGCTGTTTTTT.

CDR3 bases: TGTGCCAGTAGTGAGACAGGGTGGGCCGAGCAGTACTTC. Its translation: CASSETGWAEQYF. The chain is built from TRBV19 and TRBJ2-7, with 7 positions matching TRBD1. Trimming removed 5 bases from V and 6 bases from J; junction bases left unmatched: 7. Germline CDR1 and CDR2: LNHDA and SQIVND (reference sequence). This CDR3 comprises 13 residues.

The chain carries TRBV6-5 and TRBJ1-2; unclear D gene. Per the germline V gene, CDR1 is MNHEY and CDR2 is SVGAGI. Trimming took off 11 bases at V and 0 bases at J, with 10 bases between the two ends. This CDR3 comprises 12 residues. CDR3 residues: CAARRTNYGYTF. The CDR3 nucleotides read TGTGCCGCCAGACGGACTAACTATGGCTACACCTTC.

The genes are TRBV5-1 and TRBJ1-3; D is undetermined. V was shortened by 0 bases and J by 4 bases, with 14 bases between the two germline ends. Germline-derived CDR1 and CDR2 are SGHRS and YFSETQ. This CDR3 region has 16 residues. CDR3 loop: CASSLEPAAEGNTIYF. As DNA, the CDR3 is TGCGCCAGCAGCTTGGAGCCGGCGGCGGAGGGAAACACCATATATTTT.